The clone carrying this T cell receptor (beta chain) was counted a single time. Its antigen is as yet unknown. These data originate in a study of CD8+ T cells in alopecia areata. Points from the study as a whole: Tofacitinib significantly reduced both scalp clonality and expanded CD8+ clones among the top 100.

cDNA prepared by RNA extraction and subsequent reverse transcription served as the template for sequencing. Using immunoSEQ multiplex PCR, the repertoire was profiled, and TCRdb retains in-frame clones only, with some absent. The data hold more than 100,000 clones, with 50% to 55% observed a single time. Noted treatment: oral pan-JAK inhibitor, 5-10 mg twice daily. As part of sample collection, lesional scalp punch biopsies and peripheral blood were taken from alopecia areata patients. There are 16 residues in the CDR3. Trimming took off 4 bases at V and 4 bases at J, with 20 bases between the two ends. Germline V gene sequence: CDR1 GTSNPN, CDR2 SVGIG (reference sequence).

The sequenced sample was CD4+ T cells sorted from blood, obtained at week 4, from a patient treated with tofacitinib. The V gene is TRBV30, the J gene TRBJ2-1; tentatively, D is TRBD2 (6 bases). The receptor's source is a human donor with alopecia areata. CDR3 loop: CAWTKNSGARYNEQFF. In DNA, the CDR3 is TGTGCCTGGACCAAGAATAGCGGAGCAAGGTACAATGAGCAGTTCTTC.